The source of this T cell receptor (beta chain) is a study of T cell responses to AZD1222 COVID-19 vaccine. Sequencing used immunoSEQ multiplex PCR; TCRdb keeps in-frame clones, though not all of them. This repertoire shows around 180,000 clones, almost 95% found once; its top ten account for roughly 9.2%. A note on this clone: The antigen is undetermined.

Study findings and constraints: Breadth and depth of Spike-specific TCRs rose after two AZD1222 doses.

Germline CDR1 SNHLY, CDR2 FYNNEI. V lost 4 bases to trimming and J lost 1 base, with 10 bases between them. The CDR3 totals 14 residues. This rearrangement joins TRBV2 to TRBJ1-2, with no clear D. The specimen comprised peripheral blood, sampled on day 0 of AZD1222 vaccination. The TCR sequence derives from an adult in good health. CDR3 bases: TGTGCCAGCAGTGGACCGGGATTTAACTATGGCTACACCTTC. Residues: CASSGPGFNYGYTF.